The 10 T cell receptor beta chains given below trace back to one sample, sequenced in a study of blood T cell repertoires in COVID-19. The assay was immunoSEQ multiplex PCR, and TCRdb's table has in-frame clones only and misses some. The profile shows roughly 60,000 clones, approximately 82% of them singletons. Material for sequencing was peripheral blood. These receptors all stem from a man aged 60-69 years with acute or convalescent COVID-19.

The chain uses TRBV13 and TRBJ2-5, with D tentatively TRBD2 (5 bases). CDR3 length: 16 residues. CDR1 PRHDT and CDR2 FYEKMQ come from the germline V gene (reference sequence). Trimming cost V 1 base and J 4 bases, with 16 bases left between them. CDR3 sequence reads: CASSLERASDGETQYF. For the CDR3, the DNA is TGTGCCAGCAGCTTAGAGAGGGCTTCCGATGGAGAGACCCAGTACTTC.

This clone was found a few times. V is TRBV2 and J is TRBJ2-2, with 7 bases lining up with TRBD1. J gave up 6 bases and V 5 bases, and 9 bases lay outside the gene matches. Germline loops: CDR1 SNHLY, CDR2 FYNNEI. The CDR3 length is 15 residues. DNA for the CDR3: TGTGCCAGCAGTCGGAACACAGGGGATCCCGGGGAGCTGTTTTTT. The encoded protein is CASSRNTGDPGELFF.

The chain recombines TRBV24-1 with TRBJ2-7; 10 bases fit TRBD1. The CDR3 has 14 amino acids. From germline, CDR1 is KGHDR and CDR2 SFDVKD. The V gene end was trimmed by 4 bases and the J gene end by 6 bases; junction bases not matched to a gene: 5. The CDR3 DNA is TGTGCCACCAGTGACACCCGACAGGGGGCCGAGCAGTACTTC. Translation: CATSDTRQGAEQYF.

The gene calls are TRBV7-9 and TRBJ2-5; the D gene is possibly TRBD1 (6 bases). The germline gives CDR1 SEHNR, CDR2 FQNEAQ (reference sequence). V lost 5 bases, J lost 2 bases, and 12 bases lay in between. The CDR3 sequence is 14 residues long. CDR3 bases: TGTGCCAGCAGCACCGACAGGAGACAAGAGACCCAGTACTTC. Protein product: CASSTDRRQETQYF.

This clone was seen a handful of times. In DNA form, the CDR3 reads TGCAGTGCTAGTGGGCAGGGATCCCAAAGAGAGACCCAGTACTTC. This encodes CSASGQGSQRETQYF. The chain uses TRBV20-1 and TRBJ2-5, with D possibly TRBD1 on 5 matching bases. The CDR3 has 15 residues. Germline V CDR1 and CDR2: DFQATT, SNEGSKA (reference sequence). Trimming pared 3 bases from V and 4 bases from J, leaving 18 bases between.

The rearrangement joins TRBV7-9 to TRBJ1-1, with TRBD1 as a possible D gene (5 bases). The CDR3 extends over 13 amino acids. Germline CDR1 and CDR2: SEHNR and FQNEAQ (reference sequence). V was shortened by 4 bases and J by 6 bases, with 12 bases between the two germline ends. The CDR3 loop reads CASSWGGTPEAFF. In DNA form, the CDR3 reads TGTGCCAGCAGCTGGGGGGGAACACCTGAAGCTTTCTTT.

The chain joins TRBV18 to TRBJ2-7, with 8 positions matching TRBD1. Looked up from germline, CDR1 is KGHSH and CDR2 is LQKENI. J was trimmed by 0 bases and V by 3 bases; bases with no gene match: 4. This CDR3 contains 15 residues. The chain's CDR3 is CASSPSTGVSYEQYF. CDR3 bases: TGTGCCAGCTCACCTTCGACAGGGGTCTCCTACGAGCAGTACTTC.

The CDR3 here is CATSRDRAEGSYEQYF. The CDR3 nucleotides are TGTGCCACCAGCAGAGACAGGGCGGAAGGGTCCTACGAGCAGTACTTC. The V and J genes are TRBV15 and TRBJ2-7, with D possibly being TRBD1 (5 bases). Germline values: CDR1 LNHNV, CDR2 YYDKDF (reference sequence). V was trimmed by 0 bases and J by 1 base, leaving 13 bases between them. The CDR3 is made up of 16 amino acids.

This chain joins TRBV11-2 and TRBJ2-3, with 9 bases lining up with TRBD2. Germline values: CDR1 SGHAT, CDR2 FQNNGV. This CDR3 is built from 15 residues. V lost 8 bases, J lost 3 bases, and 9 bases stayed unmatched. CDR3 sequence: CASVGGAGGTDTQYF. Written as DNA, the CDR3 is TGTGCCAGCGTAGGTGGGGCGGGGGGGACAGATACGCAGTATTTT.

The chain combines TRBV4-1 with TRBJ1-5; 10 bases match TRBD1. Per the germline V gene, CDR1 is MGHRA and CDR2 is YSYEKL. The CDR3 is made up of 15 amino acids. The J segment lost 6 bases and the V segment lost 4 bases, leaving 6 bases of the junction unmatched. The CDR3 region has the DNA TGCGCCAGCAGCCCGGGACAGGGGATCAGTCAGCCCCAGCATTTT. The encoded protein is CASSPGQGISQPQHF.